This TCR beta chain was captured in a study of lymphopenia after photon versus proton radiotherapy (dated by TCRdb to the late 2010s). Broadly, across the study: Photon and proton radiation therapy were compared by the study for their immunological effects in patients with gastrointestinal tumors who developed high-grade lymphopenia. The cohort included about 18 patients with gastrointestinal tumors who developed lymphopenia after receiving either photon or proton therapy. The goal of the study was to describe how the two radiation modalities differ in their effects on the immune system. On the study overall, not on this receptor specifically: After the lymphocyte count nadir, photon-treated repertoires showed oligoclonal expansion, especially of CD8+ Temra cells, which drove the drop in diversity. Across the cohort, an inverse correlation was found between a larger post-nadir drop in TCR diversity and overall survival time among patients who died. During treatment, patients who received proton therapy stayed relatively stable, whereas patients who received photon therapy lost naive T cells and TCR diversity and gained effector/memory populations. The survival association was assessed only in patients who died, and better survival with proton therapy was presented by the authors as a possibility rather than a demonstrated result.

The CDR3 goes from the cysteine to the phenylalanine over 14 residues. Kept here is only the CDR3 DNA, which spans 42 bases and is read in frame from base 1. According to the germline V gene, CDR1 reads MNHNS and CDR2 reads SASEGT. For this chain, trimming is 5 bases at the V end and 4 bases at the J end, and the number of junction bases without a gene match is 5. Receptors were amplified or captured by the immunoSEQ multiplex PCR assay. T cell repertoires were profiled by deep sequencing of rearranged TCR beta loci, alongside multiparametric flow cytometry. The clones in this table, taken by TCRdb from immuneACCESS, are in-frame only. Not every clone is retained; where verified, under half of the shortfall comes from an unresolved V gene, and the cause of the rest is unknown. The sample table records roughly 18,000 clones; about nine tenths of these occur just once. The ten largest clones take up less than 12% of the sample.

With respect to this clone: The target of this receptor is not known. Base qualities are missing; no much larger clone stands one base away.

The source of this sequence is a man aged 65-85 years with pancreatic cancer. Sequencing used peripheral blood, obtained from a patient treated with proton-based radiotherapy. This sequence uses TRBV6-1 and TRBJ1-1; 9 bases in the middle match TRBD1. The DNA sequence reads TGTGCCAGCAGTCACAGGGGGCTTGGCACTGAAGCTTTCTTT. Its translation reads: CASSHRGLGTEAFF.